Sequencing of this T cell receptor (beta chain) was carried out in a study of spatial heterogeneity in lung cancer. The CDR3 is 18 amino acids. Germline trimming cut 5 bases from V and 0 bases from J; bases unmatched to any gene: 8. From germline, CDR1 is SGHTA and CDR2 FQGNSA. Time point defined: sample taken at primary tumor resection. No cells were sorted before sequencing. The whole RNA sequenced was extracted from tumor, nontumor lung or frozen PBMC. One entry per CDR3 protein, called by TCRdb with MiXCR from the 5' RACE reads. The profile shows about 41,000 distinct CDR3 sequences, about 10% of them singletons. This clonotype turned up a few times.

This receptor was taken from a female donor with early-stage non-small cell lung cancer. This rearrangement joins TRBV7-2 to TRBJ2-5; 14 positions match TRBD2. The sample here was PBMCs, taken at surgery. The CDR3 DNA sequence: TGTGCCAGCAGCGAGACTAGCGGGGGGGTAGGGTACCAAGAGACCCAGTACTTC. Its protein product is CASSETSGGVGYQETQYF.